These 18 T cell receptor beta chains originate from one sample sequenced in a study of blood T cell repertoires in COVID-19. Using immunoSEQ multiplex PCR, the repertoire was profiled, and TCRdb retains in-frame clones only, with some absent. Counted here are approximately 90,000 clones, more than 80% occurring once; the ten biggest clones make up around 21%. Sequencing was done on a sample of peripheral blood. Every receptor here comes from a woman aged 80 or over with acute or convalescent COVID-19.

The chain is built from TRBV7-9 and TRBJ1-4; possible D gene TRBD1, 5 bases. There are 16 residues in the CDR3. Germline loops: CDR1 SEHNR, CDR2 FQNEAQ (reference sequence). Trimming cost V 1 base and J 8 bases, with 17 bases left between them. DNA for the CDR3: TGTGCCAGCAGCTTAGGCCTCGGTGGGGCTGGGGAAAAACTGTTTTTT. Encoded protein: CASSLGLGGAGEKLFF. Supplemented by reference TRBV7-9 and TRBJ1-4, the full variable domain reads DTGVSQNPRHKITKRGQNVTFRCDPISEHNRLYWYRQTLGQGPEFLTYFQNEAQLEKSRLLSDRFSAERPKGSFSTLEIQRTEQGDSAMYLCASSLGLGGAGEKLFFGSGTQLSVL.

The chain joins TRBV7-2 to TRBJ1-6; no clear D gene. V was clipped by 5 bases and J by 7 bases, with 12 bases between them. Germline V gives CDR1 SGHTA, CDR2 FQGNSA. The CDR3 has 14 residues. CDR3 residues: CASSPPGLNSPLHF. In DNA form, the CDR3 reads TGTGCCAGCAGCCCCCCGGGGTTAAATTCACCCCTCCACTTT.

This clone showed up just a few times. The chain couples TRBV6-1 to TRBJ1-6; D is possibly TRBD1 (5 bases). CDR1 and CDR2 from the germline V gene are MNHNS and SASEGT. This CDR3 is built from 14 residues. V was trimmed by 3 bases and J by 9 bases, leaving 12 bases between them. CDR3 nucleotide sequence: TGTGCCAGCAGTGACAGGGTTTCGGCTTCACCCCTCCACTTT. This translates into CASSDRVSASPLHF.

The chain recombines TRBV2 with TRBJ1-5; 7 bases map to TRBD1. There are 15 residues in the CDR3. V trimming: 6 bases; J trimming: 1 base; junction bases outside the gene matches: 6. Germline-derived CDR1 and CDR2 are SNHLY and FYNNEI. CDR3 amino acids: CASSPQGQSNQPQHF. The CDR3 DNA reads TGTGCCAGCAGCCCTCAGGGACAGAGCAATCAGCCCCAGCATTTT. The full variable domain, with the rest looked up from reference TRBV2 and TRBJ1-5, is EPEVTQTPSHQVTQMGQEVILRCVPISNHLYFYWYRQILGQKVEFLVSFYNNEISEKSEIFDDQFSVERPDGSNFTLKIRSTKLEDSAMYFCASSPQGQSNQPQHFGDGTRLSIL.

This clone has just one count. The V gene is TRBV18, the J gene TRBJ2-5; the D gene is possibly TRBD2 (5 bases). The CDR3 runs to 14 residues. Germline V gives CDR1 KGHSH, CDR2 LQKENI. Between the trimmed V and J ends, which lost 4 bases and 1 base, there was a span of 10 bases. The CDR3 spells CASSRADPQETQYF. The DNA of the CDR3 is TGTGCCAGCTCACGAGCGGACCCCCAAGAGACCCAGTACTTC.

This clone was counted a single time. V is TRBV27 and J is TRBJ2-3; the match to TRBD1 covers 8 bases. Looked up from germline, CDR1 is MNHEY and CDR2 is SMNVEV (reference sequence). The CDR3 length is 12 residues. V dropped 6 bases and J dropped 4; count of bases not matched to a gene: 0. The CDR3 nucleotides read TGTGCCAGCAGCAGGGGGCCAGATACGCAGTATTTT. Protein product: CASSRGPDTQYF.

The gene calls are TRBV4-2 and TRBJ2-1; 10 bases align to TRBD2. The CDR3 is made up of 16 amino acids. After removal of 0 bases from V and 3 bases from J, the junction contained 2 bases not matched to a gene. Germline CDR1 and CDR2: LGHNA and YNFKEQ. CDR3 loop: CASSQDPSGGYNEQFF. DNA of the CDR3: TGTGCCAGCAGCCAAGACCCTAGCGGGGGCTACAATGAGCAGTTCTTC.

The chain links TRBV4-1 to TRBJ2-7; TRBD1 matches at 11 bases. Germline V gene data show CDR1 as MGHRA and CDR2 as YSYEKL. CDR3 length: 16 amino acids. The V and J ends lost 0 bases and 9 bases, in that order; junction bases with no gene match: 10. The CDR3 region has the DNA TGCGCCAGCAGCCAAGAAGGGCCGGACAGGGGGCGTAGGCAGTACTTC. Residues: CASSQEGPDRGRRQYF.

V is TRBV6-6 and J is TRBJ1-6; TRBD1 might be the D (5 bases). Germline-derived CDR1 and CDR2 are MNHNY and SVGAGI (reference sequence). The V gene lost 11 bases and the J gene lost 2 bases, with 16 bases spanning the gap. The CDR3 is made up of 15 amino acids. The DNA for the CDR3 is TGTGCCTCCAAGGCGGGGGAAACCTATAATTCACCCCTCCACTTT. As protein: CASKAGETYNSPLHF.

The chain carries TRBV4-2 and TRBJ2-2; tentative D call: TRBD1 (6 bases). Germline V gene data show CDR1 as LGHNA and CDR2 as YNFKEQ. This CDR3 comprises 13 residues. V was clipped by 4 bases and J by 6 bases, with 9 bases between them. The CDR3 loop is CASSRGGPGELFF. The CDR3 nucleotides read TGTGCCAGCAGCCGAGGGGGTCCCGGGGAGCTGTTTTTT.

V usage is TRBV5-1 and J usage is TRBJ1-4; 9 positions match TRBD1. This CDR3 is built from 16 residues. Germline V gene data show CDR1 as SGHRS and CDR2 as YFSETQ. V was clipped by 3 bases and J by 3 bases; unmatched bases: 6. CDR3 region: CASSSQGQGPNEKLFF. The DNA of the CDR3 is TGCGCCAGCAGCTCGCAGGGACAGGGACCTAATGAAAAACTGTTTTTT.

The chain links TRBV10-1 to TRBJ2-3; TRBD2 matches at 8 bases. V was pared by 3 bases and J by 2 bases, with 4 bases of the junction left unmatched. There are 15 residues in the CDR3. Germline CDR1 reads WNHNN; CDR2 reads SYGVQD (reference sequence). CDR3 in amino acids: CASSDSSGHTDTQYF. The CDR3 coding sequence is TGCGCCAGCAGTGACTCTAGCGGGCACACAGATACGCAGTATTTT.

This clone has only one observation. CDR3 region: CASSPTAPGTGGKNIQYF. CDR3 nucleotides: TGTGCCAGCAGCCCCACGGCCCCCGGGACAGGGGGCAAAAACATTCAGTACTTC. The V and J genes are TRBV13 and TRBJ2-4, with TRBD1 matching over 11 bases. Per germline, CDR1 PRHDT and CDR2 FYEKMQ (reference sequence). The CDR3 runs to 18 residues. V was clipped by 5 bases and J by 3 bases; unmatched bases: 12.

This clone was detected once. V gene TRBV5-6 combines with J gene TRBJ1-4; D uncertain. The CDR3 spans 18 residues. Germline V CDR1 and CDR2: SGHDT, YYEEEE. Trimming left V 3 bases short and J 7 bases short, with 25 bases between. CDR3 DNA sequence: TGTGCCAGCAGCTCCGCCGGCGGATTTAATCCCCCCGGTGAAAAACTGTTTTTT. As protein: CASSSAGGFNPPGEKLFF.

The chain recombines TRBV11-2 with TRBJ1-3; possible D gene TRBD1, 6 bases. The V gene lost 2 bases and the J gene lost 3 bases, with 8 bases spanning the gap. The CDR3 spans 14 residues. CDR1 SGHAT and CDR2 FQNNGV come from the germline V gene. The CDR3 sequence is CASSLLQGGNTIYF. CDR3 sequence (DNA): TGTGCCAGCAGCTTATTACAGGGTGGAAACACCATATATTTT.

As to this clone: This specimen includes other DNA sequences encoding the same CDR3. The V and J genes are TRBV6-5 and TRBJ1-2; 8 nucleotides match TRBD1. Germline V gene sequence: CDR1 MNHEY, CDR2 SVGAGI. Germline trimming cut 6 bases from V and 4 bases from J; bases unmatched to any gene: 4. CDR3 size: 13 residues. The CDR3 bases are TGTGCCAGCAGCCTGGACAGGGTCTATGGCTACACCTTC. It is translated as CASSLDRVYGYTF.

DNA of the CDR3: TGCGCCAGCAGCTTGGTTGGGGCGGGGAATCAGCCCCAGCATTTT. Encoded protein: CASSLVGAGNQPQHF. The chain links TRBV5-1 to TRBJ1-5, with D possibly matching TRBD1 (5 bases). Trimming pared 0 bases from V and 4 bases from J, leaving 11 bases between. This CDR3 contains 15 residues. The germline gives CDR1 SGHRS, CDR2 YFSETQ.

Points on this clone: Other DNA sequences in the same sample also yield this CDR3. V usage is TRBV20-1 and J usage is TRBJ1-1; a possible D gene is TRBD1 (6 bases). This CDR3 contains 11 residues. Germline V gives CDR1 DFQATT, CDR2 SNEGSKA (reference sequence). The V gene lost 5 bases and the J gene lost 4 bases, with 8 bases spanning the gap. In DNA form, the CDR3 reads TGCAGTGCTCCAGGGGCCACTGAAGCTTTCTTT. It specifies CSAPGATEAFF.